The 27 T cell receptor beta chains below come from one sample, sequenced in a study of a mutant IDH1 vaccine in newly diagnosed glioma. Sample time point: baseline, week 1 (first vaccination visit). Treatment here: pre-vaccination baseline after standard-of-care therapy. Profiling relied on immunoSEQ multiplex PCR, and the TCRdb table lists in-frame clones only, not all of them. The sample carries about 30,000 clones, approximately 80% recorded once. Sequenced here: PBMCs, sampled from a glioma patient treated with radiotherapy, temozolomide or both. These receptors all come from a young man with glioma.

The chain links TRBV9 to TRBJ1-1, with D possibly being TRBD1 (5 bases). The CDR3 contains 13 residues. V lost 5 bases to trimming and J lost 3 bases, with 11 bases between them. CDR1 and CDR2 (germline): SGDLS, YYNGEE. Here the CDR3 DNA reads TGTGCCAGCAGTCGGGGGACGCACACTGAAGCTTTCTTT. Amino acid sequence: CASSRGTHTEAFF. The whole variable domain, remainder taken from reference TRBV9 and TRBJ1-1, is DSGVTQTPKHLITATGQRVTLRCSPRSGDLSVYWYQQSLDQGLQFLIQYYNGEERAKGNILERFSAQQFPDLHSELNLSSLELGDSALYFCASSRGTHTEAFFGQGTRLTVV.

The genes are TRBV7-2 and TRBJ1-5; a weak D match, TRBD1 (6 bases). Germline V lookup: CDR1 SGHTA, CDR2 FQGNSA. Trimming left V 5 bases short and J 3 bases short, with 11 bases between. This CDR3 spans 14 amino acids. The CDR3 region has the DNA TGTGCCAGCAGCCGAGGACAGCCCAATCAGCCCCAGCATTTT. It encodes CASSRGQPNQPQHF. The variable domain in full, with the rest retrieved from reference TRBV7-2 and TRBJ1-5, is GAGVSQSPSNKVTEKGKDVELRCDPISGHTALYWYRQSLGQGLEFLIYFQGNSAPDKSGLPSDRFSAERTGGSVSTLTIQRTQQEDSAVYLCASSRGQPNQPQHFGDGTRLSIL.

As DNA, the CDR3 is TGCAGCGGCGGCATAGCGGGAGAAGAAGATACGCAGTATTTT. The encoded protein is CSGGIAGEEDTQYF. This chain links TRBV29-1 with TRBJ2-3, with 9 bases fitting TRBD2. J lost 5 bases, V lost 7 bases, and 10 bases had no gene match. Germline V gene lookup returns CDR1 SQVTM and CDR2 ANQGSEA. This CDR3 region has 14 residues.

The rearrangement links TRBV4-1 to TRBJ1-5, with unresolved D. V gave up 4 bases and J gave up 4 bases, with 17 bases separating them. The CDR3 length is 16 residues. Germline CDR1 and CDR2: MGHRA and YSYEKL. The CDR3 region is CASSPYWGLKNQPQHF. Here the CDR3 DNA reads TGCGCCAGCAGCCCCTATTGGGGTTTAAAGAATCAGCCCCAGCATTTT.

The V gene is TRBV10-3, the J gene TRBJ1-6; D gene ambiguous. The V end lost 2 bases, the J end lost 7 bases, and 9 bases lay between the germline ends. The CDR3 spans 14 residues. Germline V gives CDR1 ENHRY, CDR2 SYGVKD. This chain's CDR3 is CAISELGENSPLHF. As DNA, the CDR3 is TGTGCCATCAGTGAGCTAGGAGAGAATTCACCCCTCCACTTT.

The chain has TRBV5-1 and TRBJ1-4, with 11 bases that match TRBD1. Unmatched junction bases numbered 7, after V lost 6 bases and J lost 6 bases. This CDR3 region has 15 residues. Germline V gene sequence: CDR1 SGHRS, CDR2 YFSETQ. The CDR3 sequence is CASTGQGAQDEKLFF. As DNA, the CDR3 is TGCGCCAGCACCGGACAGGGGGCACAGGATGAAAAACTGTTTTTT. The entire variable domain, with the rest obtained from reference TRBV5-1 and TRBJ1-4, is as follows: KAGVTQTPRYLIKTRGQQVTLSCSPISGHRSVSWYQQTPGQGLQFLFEYFSETQRNKGNFPGRFSGRQFSNSRSEMNVSTLELGDSALYLCASTGQGAQDEKLFFGSGTQLSVL.

The rearrangement links TRBV15 to TRBJ1-5; D may be TRBD1 (6 bases). The CDR3 has 14 residues. Trimming left V 0 bases short and J 5 bases short, with 8 bases between. Germline V gene sequence: CDR1 LNHNV, CDR2 YYDKDF (reference sequence). The CDR3 region has the DNA TGTGCCACCAGCAGAGATTCAGGGGATCAGCCCCAGCATTTT. Protein: CATSRDSGDQPQHF. Supplemented by reference TRBV15 and TRBJ1-5, the full variable domain reads DAMVIQNPRYQVTQFGKPVTLSCSQTLNHNVMYWYQQKSSQAPKLLFHYYDKDFNNEADTPDNFQSRRPNTSFCFLDIRSPGLGDTAMYLCATSRDSGDQPQHFGDGTRLSIL.

This sequence joins TRBV4-1 and TRBJ2-7; D gene uncertain. Between the trimmed V and J ends, which lost 0 bases and 4 bases, there was a span of 13 bases. CDR1 and CDR2 (germline): MGHRA, YSYEKL. There are 15 residues in the CDR3. CDR3 in DNA: TGCGCCAGCAGCCAAGATAACGGGTTCAGGTACGAGCAGTACTTC. The encoded protein is CASSQDNGFRYEQYF.

This clone was found once. The V and J genes are TRBV28 and TRBJ1-6, with D maybe TRBD1 (5 bases). CDR1 is MDHEN and CDR2 is SYDVKM in the germline V gene. The CDR3 is made up of 19 amino acids. Trimming shortened V by 1 base and J by 0 bases, and 16 bases separated the two germline ends. CDR3 amino acids: CASSLSGDVRSSYNSPLHF. In DNA form, the CDR3 reads TGTGCCAGCAGTTTATCCGGGGACGTTAGGAGCTCCTATAATTCACCCCTCCACTTT.

V and J are TRBV11-2 and TRBJ2-3; the D gene could be TRBD1 or TRBD2 (6 bases each). This CDR3 is built from 14 residues. Germline lookup yields CDR1 SGHAT and CDR2 FQNNGV. Trimming shortened V by 6 bases and J by 6 bases, and 16 bases separated the two germline ends. The CDR3: CASRPPGASDTQYF. CDR3 nucleotide sequence: TGTGCCAGCAGGCCGCCGGGGGCATCTGATACGCAGTATTTT. The full variable domain, in which reference TRBV11-2 and TRBJ2-3 provide the parts outside the CDR3, is EAGVAQSPRYKIIEKRQSVAFWCNPISGHATLYWYQQILGQGPKLLIQFQNNGVVDDSQLPKDRFSAERLKGVDSTLKIQPAKLEDSAVYLCASRPPGASDTQYFGPGTRLTVL.

This clone rates as medium-sized. V gene TRBV4-1 combines with J gene TRBJ2-1, with D possibly TRBD2 on 7 matching bases. Per the germline V gene, CDR1 is MGHRA and CDR2 is YSYEKL. CDR3 length: 18 amino acids. Deletions cut 3 bases from V and 5 bases from J, with 23 bases between. The CDR3 spells CASSQLEGGFGRHNEQFF. The CDR3 nucleotides are TGCGCCAGCAGCCAGTTGGAGGGGGGGTTTGGTCGCCACAATGAGCAGTTCTTC.

This clone was counted a single time. The chain carries TRBV5-1 and TRBJ2-1; 11 bases align to TRBD2. The CDR3 is 13 amino acids. The germline CDR1 and CDR2 sequences are SGHRS and YFSETQ. Germline trimming cut 3 bases from V and 13 bases from J; bases unmatched to any gene: 6. The CDR3 DNA reads as TGCGCCAGCAGCTGGGAACTAGCGGGGGCCCAGTTCTTC. The encoded protein is CASSWELAGAQFF.

The rearrangement links TRBV19 to TRBJ2-1; D is ambiguous. V was trimmed by 2 bases and J by 6 bases, leaving 14 bases between them. The CDR3 spans 15 residues. The germline V gene has CDR1 LNHDA and CDR2 SQIVND (reference sequence). The CDR3 nucleotides are TGTGCCAGTAGTATAACCCCAGCAGTGACCAATGAGCAGTTCTTC. Its translation is CASSITPAVTNEQFF.

The J gene is TRBJ2-2, the V gene TRBV5-4, with D perhaps TRBD1 (6 bases). The length of the CDR3 is 13 residues. The germline V gene encodes CDR1 SGHNT and CDR2 YYREEE (reference sequence). Trimming removed 2 bases from V and 6 bases from J, with 8 bases in between. CDR3 loop: CASSFTGSGELFF. CDR3 in DNA: TGTGCCAGCAGCTTTACAGGGTCCGGGGAGCTGTTTTTT.

The chain is built from TRBV11-2 and TRBJ2-2; D uncertain. Between the trimmed V and J ends, which lost 1 base and 3 bases, there was a span of 3 bases. CDR3 length equals 13 residues. Germline V gene lookup returns CDR1 SGHAT and CDR2 FQNNGV. CDR3 loop: CASSLVHTGELFF. The CDR3 DNA is TGTGCCAGCAGCTTAGTCCACACCGGGGAGCTGTTTTTT.

This clone was seen more than once but under ten times. The rearrangement links TRBV19 to TRBJ1-5; weak D call: TRBD1 (6 bases). V was trimmed by 4 bases and J by 1 base, leaving 8 bases between them. Germline CDR1 and CDR2: LNHDA and SQIVND (reference sequence). This CDR3 spans 14 amino acids. The CDR3: CASSTGASNQPQHF. The CDR3 DNA reads as TGTGCCAGTAGTACGGGGGCGAGCAATCAGCCCCAGCATTTT.

The J gene is TRBJ1-1, the V gene TRBV6-6; D is undetermined. The CDR3 is made up of 15 amino acids. V lost 0 bases and J 3 bases, leaving 11 bases between the germline ends. Germline CDR1 MNHNY, CDR2 SVGAGI (reference sequence). CDR3 protein: CASSYSNGEDTEAFF. The CDR3 nucleotides read TGTGCCAGCAGTTACTCGAATGGGGAAGACACTGAAGCTTTCTTT.

The chain links TRBV29-1 to TRBJ2-3; 7 positions agree with TRBD2. V lost 5 bases and J lost 4; bases outside the gene matches: 9. This CDR3 spans 14 amino acids. The germline CDR1 and CDR2 sequences are SQVTM and ANQGSEA. The DNA of the CDR3 is TGCAGCGTTCAAAGCGGGGAGAGGGCAGATACGCAGTATTTT. Translated, it gives CSVQSGERADTQYF.

V is TRBV28 and J is TRBJ2-7; perhaps TRBD2 as D (5 bases). V shed 5 bases and J shed 0 bases, with 11 bases lying between them. Per the germline V gene, CDR1 is MDHEN and CDR2 is SYDVKM. The CDR3 is made up of 14 amino acids. CDR3: CASSVLASSYEQYF. The CDR3 DNA reads as TGTGCCAGCAGTGTCTTAGCGAGCTCCTACGAGCAGTACTTC.

The chain carries TRBV6-5 and TRBJ2-1, with TRBD2 as a possible D gene (5 bases). With 10 bases removed from V and 10 bases from J, the gap between germline ends came to 20 bases. The CDR3 runs 13 residues. From germline, CDR1 is MNHEY and CDR2 SVGAGI. The chain's CDR3 is CATRLLGPGEQFF. CDR3 DNA: TGTGCCACCCGACTACTTGGTCCTGGGGAGCAGTTCTTC.

This clone was observed a handful of times. The chain has TRBV4-2 and TRBJ1-2; D unresolved. The CDR3 is made up of 15 amino acids. CDR1 LGHNA and CDR2 YNFKEQ come from the germline V gene. V shed 0 bases and J shed 10 bases, with 18 bases lying between them. CDR3 protein: CASSQDGGRIQTYTF. CDR3 nucleotide sequence: TGTGCCAGCAGCCAAGATGGCGGCAGGATTCAAACCTACACCTTC.

This clone was found once. The genes are TRBV4-3 and TRBJ2-1, with D unresolved. CDR1 LGHNA and CDR2 YSLEER come from the germline V gene. CDR3 size: 14 residues. Trimming removed 4 bases from V and 4 bases from J, with 11 bases in between. CDR3 region: CASSPRMGYNEQFF. The CDR3 coding sequence is TGCGCCAGCAGCCCACGAATGGGGTACAATGAGCAGTTCTTC.

This clone was found a few times. CDR3 residues: CATSATDRVNYGYTF. The CDR3 nucleotides read TGTGCCACCAGCGCGACCGACAGGGTTAACTATGGCTACACCTTC. The rearrangement uses TRBV15 and TRBJ1-2; 7 nucleotides align to TRBD1. The CDR3 is 15 residues long. Germline values: CDR1 LNHNV, CDR2 YYDKDF (reference sequence). V shed 5 bases and J 1 base; nucleotides not matched to a gene: 7.

In its sample, this clone was seen a few times. The rearrangement joins TRBV14 to TRBJ2-1; 10 bases align to TRBD2. Trimming at V came to 4 bases and at J to 8 bases, leaving 11 bases not matched to a gene. CDR3 size: 16 residues. The germline gives CDR1 SGHDN, CDR2 FVKESK. The DNA for the CDR3 is TGTGCCAGCAGCCCGACGGGTAGCGGGAGGTATTATGAGCAGTTCTTC. Amino acids: CASSPTGSGRYYEQFF.

This chain connects TRBV7-6 to TRBJ2-3; D uncertain. The CDR3 has 14 residues. Trimming removed 5 bases at V and 1 base at J, with 10 bases between. Germline values: CDR1 SGHVS, CDR2 FNYEAQ. The CDR3 DNA follows: TGTGCCAGCAGCCTTCGGACCGGCACAGATACGCAGTATTTT. It yields the protein CASSLRTGTDTQYF.

The count of this clone is one. The V gene is TRBV7-8, the J gene TRBJ1-1; D perhaps matches TRBD1 (5 bases). CDR1 and CDR2 (germline): SGHVS, FQNEAQ. Trimming shortened V by 1 base and J by 3 bases, and 18 bases separated the two germline ends. The CDR3 sequence is 17 residues long. The CDR3 bases are TGTGCCAGCAGCTTAGGGGGAAGCGGGGGAGAGGACACTGAAGCTTTCTTT. This translates into CASSLGGSGGEDTEAFF.

V is TRBV15 and J is TRBJ2-1; D is perhaps TRBD2 (5 bases). The V end lost 0 bases, the J end lost 9 bases, and 12 bases lay between the germline ends. Germline V gene data show CDR1 as LNHNV and CDR2 as YYDKDF (reference sequence). This CDR3 has 14 residues. The CDR3 loop reads CATSRDPRAGEQFF. In DNA, the CDR3 is TGTGCCACCAGCAGAGATCCGAGGGCTGGTGAGCAGTTCTTC. Looking up the rest from reference TRBV15 and TRBJ2-1 gives the full variable domain: DAMVIQNPRYQVTQFGKPVTLSCSQTLNHNVMYWYQQKSSQAPKLLFHYYDKDFNNEADTPDNFQSRRPNTSFCFLDIRSPGLGDTAMYLCATSRDPRAGEQFFGPGTRLTVL.